The rows below give T cell receptor beta chains drawn from one sample of a study of blood T cell repertoires in COVID-19. The data were produced by immunoSEQ multiplex PCR, yet TCRdb's version contains in-frame clones alone and is incomplete. The data hold 650,000 to 800,000 clones, with 80% to 90% observed a single time. Sequenced: peripheral blood. Source of these receptors: a woman aged 18-29 years with acute or convalescent COVID-19. Both conserved end residues are part of each CDR3. A D gene is named only where the DNA matches it firmly. Clone size is shown for a subset of rows, as once, few, many or a class of expanded clone.

CASSQFQVHQPQHF	TGTGCCAGCAGCCAATTCCAGGTCCATCAGCCCCAGCATTTT	TRBV14	-	TRBJ1-5	-
CASSQTTGSVSPLHF	TGTGCCAGCAGCCAGACGACAGGGTCGGTTTCACCCCTCCACTTT	TRBV11-2	TRBD1	TRBJ1-6	-
CASTRGQNEKLFF	TGTGCCAGCACCAGGGGGCAGAACGAAAAACTGTTTTTT	TRBV9	TRBD1	TRBJ1-4	-
CASSLKSGSYEQYF	TGTGCCAGCAGCTTAAAGTCAGGGTCCTACGAGCAGTACTTC	TRBV7-9	-	TRBJ2-7	-
CASSVTSGGPLFYNEQFF	TGTGCCAGCAGCGTGACTAGCGGGGGTCCCCTCTTCTACAATGAGCAGTTCTTC	TRBV9	TRBD2	TRBJ2-1	-
CSASGQGAAFF	TGCAGTGCTAGTGGTCAGGGGGCCGCTTTCTTT	TRBV20-1	TRBD1	TRBJ1-1	-
CASRGLGQGEAEAFF	TGTGCCAGCAGGGGATTAGGGCAGGGCGAGGCTGAAGCTTTCTTT	TRBV6-6	-	TRBJ1-1	-
CASSSPLAGGTGSYNEQFF	TGTGCCAGCAGTAGCCCCCTAGCGGGGGGTACGGGCTCCTACAATGAGCAGTTCTTC	TRBV2	TRBD2	TRBJ2-1	-
CASSFSSGELFF	TGTGCCAGCAGTTTTTCCTCCGGGGAGCTGTTTTTT	TRBV12-3/TRBV12-4	-	TRBJ2-2	-
CASSQTGVGQPQHF	TGCGCCAGCAGCCAGACAGGGGTTGGTCAGCCCCAGCATTTT	TRBV4-1	TRBD1	TRBJ1-5	-
CAWSTGDYGYTF	TGTGCCTGGAGTACAGGGGACTATGGCTACACCTTC	TRBV30	TRBD1	TRBJ1-2	-
CASRPTVSPYEQYF	TGTGCCAGCAGGCCGACAGTTTCTCCCTACGAGCAGTACTTC	TRBV5-5	-	TRBJ2-7	-
CASSVGPLGGNYGYTF	TGTGCCAGCAGCGTAGGACCCCTGGGAGGGAACTATGGCTACACCTTC	TRBV9	-	TRBJ1-2	once
CASSLSTSPYEQYF	TGTGCCAGCAGTTTATCGACTAGTCCCTACGAGCAGTACTTC	TRBV27	-	TRBJ2-7	-
CASSDDRGAGGYTF	TGTGCCAGCAGCGACGACAGGGGCGCCGGCGGCTACACCTTC	TRBV9	TRBD1	TRBJ1-2	-
CACRVITEAFF	TGTGCCTGCAGGGTTATCACTGAAGCTTTCTTT	TRBV30	-	TRBJ1-1	-
CASSDSQGAGGYTF	TGTGCCAGCAGTGACTCACAGGGGGCAGGGGGCTACACCTTC	TRBV6-4	TRBD1	TRBJ1-2	-
CASTLGGQGVSDTQYF	TGTGCCAGCACCCTGGGGGGACAGGGAGTTTCAGATACGCAGTATTTT	TRBV21-1	-	TRBJ2-3	-
CASSSDSIYGYTF	TGTGCCAGCAGTTCGGACAGTATCTATGGCTACACCTTC	TRBV28	-	TRBJ1-2	-